One and the same sample provided the 10 T cell receptor beta chains below, sequenced in a study of T cells expressing NK-cell markers (dated by TCRdb to the early 2020s). The library was generated by 5' RACE. The sequencer listed for this sample is Illumina HiSeq 2000. TCRdb reprocessed the reads and lists each CDR3 protein sequence as a single entry, with no DNA. The table held for this sample gives 400,000 to 500,000 distinct CDR3 sequences. Jointly, the top ten make up 7.3% of the sample. Sequencing was done on a sample of blood T cells: a sorted CD56 or NKG2C T cell subset, CD4+ or CD8+ T cells, or bulk PBMC T cells (not recorded which). The receptors originated from a woman between 18 and 70 years old in good health.

The chain has TRBV20-1 and TRBJ2-3; with no DNA, the TCRdb D assignment of TRBD2 cannot be verified. CDR1 is DFQATT and CDR2 is SNEGSKA in the germline V gene (reference sequence). The CDR3 loop spans 15 amino acids. CDR3 loop: CSANDWRGRTDTQYF.

The V and J genes are TRBV12-3 or TRBV12-4 and TRBJ1-1; the TCRdb call, TRBD1, lacks DNA for checking. The CDR3 has 14 residues. CDR3 sequence reads: CASRASGTGGEAFF.

The rearrangement links TRBV12-3 or TRBV12-4 to TRBJ2-3; checking the TCRdb D call of TRBD1 is not possible without DNA. The CDR3 totals 12 residues. This chain's CDR3 is CASSDRGARGYF.

The V gene is TRBV7-2, the J gene TRBJ2-1; no DNA is available, so the TRBD1 call from TCRdb remains unchecked. This CDR3 is 15 amino acids long. Germline V gene sequence: CDR1 SGHTA, CDR2 FQGNSA. CDR3 in amino acids: CASSLAASGTNEQFF.

The chain couples TRBV7-7 to TRBJ2-3; TCRdb outputs TRBD2, but without DNA this stays unchecked. Germline V gene data show CDR1 as SSHAT and CDR2 as FNYEAQ (reference sequence). The CDR3 extends over 14 amino acids. The CDR3 reads CATRGLADTDTQYF.

V and J are TRBV25-1 and TRBJ2-5; the TCRdb call, TRBD2, lacks DNA for checking. The germline V gene encodes CDR1 MGHDK and CDR2 SYGVNS. CDR3 length equals 14 residues. The CDR3 here is CASSRRGRKETQYF. Based on the CDR3 plus reference TRBV25-1 and TRBJ2-5, the full variable domain is EADIYQTPRYLVIGTGKKITLECSQTMGHDKMYWYQQDPGMELHLIHYSYGVNSTEKGDLSSESTVSRIRTEHFPLTLESARPSHTSQYLCASSRRGRKETQYFGPGTRLLVL.

The chain carries TRBV7-2 and TRBJ2-3; TCRdb proposes TRBD2, but this gene call is untestable without DNA. The germline CDR1 and CDR2 sequences are SGHTA and FQGNSA. The CDR3 contains 16 residues. The CDR3 is CASSSSGGFGTDTQYF.

The chain couples TRBV7-3 to TRBJ2-1; TCRdb selects TRBD2, and the lack of DNA leaves this call unchecked. The CDR3 extends over 15 amino acids. Germline V gives CDR1 SGHTA, CDR2 FQGTGA. CDR3 sequence: CASSLRTSGINEQFF. Drawing the rest from reference TRBV7-3 and TRBJ2-1, the complete variable domain is GAGVSQTPSNKVTEKGKYVELRCDPISGHTALYWYRQSLGQGPEFLIYFQGTGAADDSGLPNDRFFAVRPEGSVSTLKIQRTERGDSAVYLCASSLRTSGINEQFFGPGTRLTVL.

V and J are TRBV4-1 and TRBJ1-2. This CDR3 is 15 amino acids long. Germline V gene data show CDR1 as MGHRA and CDR2 as YSYEKL. The CDR3 loop reads CASSPGDLQNYGYTF.

The chain has TRBV19 and TRBJ1-5. CDR1 and CDR2 from the germline V gene are LNHDA and SQIVND (reference sequence). The CDR3 length is 13 residues. The CDR3 reads CASSQQVGQPQHF.